This T cell receptor beta chain was documented in a study of T cell responses to AZD1222 COVID-19 vaccine. Study background: It was second doses at about 4 or about 12 weeks that were pooled.

Sequencing was performed with immunoSEQ multiplex PCR; in TCRdb, only in-frame clones are kept and a portion is missing. The data show some 96,000 clones, about nine tenths seen once. General study findings and limits: The study reported that nearly half of spike-specific TCRs target unmutated variant regions. Repertoires were sampled only after the peak T cell response.

The CDR3 has 13 amino acids. V was clipped by 5 bases and J by 0 bases, with 7 bases between them. Germline CDR1 and CDR2: SGHTA and FQGTGA. This clone showed up just once. The antigen is unknown. This specimen consisted of peripheral blood, obtained on day 0 of AZD1222 vaccination. The TCR sequence derives from an adult in good health. V and J are TRBV7-3 and TRBJ1-1; unclear D gene. The CDR3 spells CASSNQMNTEAFF. CDR3 nucleotides: TGTGCCAGCAGCAATCAGATGAACACTGAAGCTTTCTTT. Full variable domain (outside the CDR3, taken from reference TRBV7-3 and TRBJ1-1): GAGVSQTPSNKVTEKGKYVELRCDPISGHTALYWYRQSLGQGPEFLIYFQGTGAADDSGLPNDRFFAVRPEGSVSTLKIQRTERGDSAVYLCASSNQMNTEAFFGQGTRLTVV.